What follows describes a single T cell receptor (beta chain). Its antigen is not identified. V shed 4 bases and J 13 bases; nucleotides not matched to a gene: 8. This CDR3 spans 13 amino acids. The germline gives CDR1 SGHAT, CDR2 FQNNGV. The data are from a study of T cell clonotyping in hematopoietic cell transplantation. The table came from immunoSEQ multiplex PCR; TCRdb's copy has only in-frame clones and leaves some out. This sample carries roughly 6,000 clones, about nine tenths of them seen once, and the ten largest clones take around 8%. Findings and limits, study-wide: CD4 and CD8 repertoire contributions could not be separated without sorting.

Sequencing was performed on peripheral blood mononuclear cells, taken 100 days after allogeneic stem cell transplant. The V and J genes are TRBV11-2 and TRBJ1-4, with TRBD1 identical over 8 bases. The receptor's source is a male patient aged 40-55 years who had an allogeneic stem cell transplant from an unrelated donor, so the T cells may come from the graft donor. Some clones in this sample may be carry-over from other donors' samples. CDR3 sequence reads: CASSSTGVVGLFF. For the CDR3, the DNA is TGTGCCAGCAGCTCGACAGGGGTAGTTGGACTGTTTTTT.